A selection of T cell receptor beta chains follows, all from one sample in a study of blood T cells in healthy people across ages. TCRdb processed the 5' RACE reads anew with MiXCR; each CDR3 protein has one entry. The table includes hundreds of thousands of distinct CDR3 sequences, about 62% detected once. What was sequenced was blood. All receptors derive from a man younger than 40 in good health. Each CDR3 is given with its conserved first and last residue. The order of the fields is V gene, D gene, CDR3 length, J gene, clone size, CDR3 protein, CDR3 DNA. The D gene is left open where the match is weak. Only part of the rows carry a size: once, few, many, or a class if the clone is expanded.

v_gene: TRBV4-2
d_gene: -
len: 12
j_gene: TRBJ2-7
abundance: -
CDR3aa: CASNQDRGEQYF
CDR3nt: TGTGCCAGCAACCAAGATCGGGGCGAGCAGTACTTC

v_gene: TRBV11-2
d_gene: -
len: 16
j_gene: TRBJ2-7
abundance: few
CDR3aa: CASSSVTGTPSYEQYF
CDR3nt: TGTGCCAGCAGCTCTGTTACCGGGACACCCTCCTACGAGCAGTACTTC

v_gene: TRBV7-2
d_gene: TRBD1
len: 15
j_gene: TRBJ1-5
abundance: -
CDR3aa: CASSWTGVGNQPQHF
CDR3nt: TGTGCCAGCAGCTGGACAGGGGTTGGCAATCAGCCCCAGCATTTT

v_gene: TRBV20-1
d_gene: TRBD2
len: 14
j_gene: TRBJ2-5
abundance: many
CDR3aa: CSAQRVGGWETQYF
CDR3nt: TGCAGTGCCCAGAGGGTCGGGGGGTGGGAGACCCAGTACTTC

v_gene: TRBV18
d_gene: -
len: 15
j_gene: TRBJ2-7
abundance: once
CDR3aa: CASSRAASGSYEQYF
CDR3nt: TGTGCCAGCTCACGAGCTGCCTCCGGCTCCTACGAGCAGTACTTC

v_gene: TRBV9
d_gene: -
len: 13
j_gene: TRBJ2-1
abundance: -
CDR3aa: CASSGHVRDEQFF
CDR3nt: TGTGCCAGCAGCGGCCACGTTAGGGATGAGCAGTTCTTC

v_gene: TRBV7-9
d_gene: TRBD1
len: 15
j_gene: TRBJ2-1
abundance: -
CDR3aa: CASSPRDRSFETQFF
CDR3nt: TGTGCCAGCAGCCCCAGGGACAGGTCGTTTGAGACCCAGTTCTTC

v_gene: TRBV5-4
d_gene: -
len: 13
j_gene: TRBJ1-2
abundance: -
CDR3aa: CASSFSSSYGYTF
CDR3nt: TGTGCCAGCAGCTTTTCTAGTTCCTATGGCTACACCTTC

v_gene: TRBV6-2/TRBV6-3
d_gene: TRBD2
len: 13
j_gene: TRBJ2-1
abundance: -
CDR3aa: CASHSGSLNEQFF
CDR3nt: TGTGCCAGCCATAGCGGGAGTCTGAATGAGCAGTTCTTC

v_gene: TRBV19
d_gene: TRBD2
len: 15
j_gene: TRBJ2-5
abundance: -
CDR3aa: CASSDPAGGPETQYF
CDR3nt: TGTGCCAGTAGTGACCCAGCGGGGGGTCCAGAGACCCAGTACTTC

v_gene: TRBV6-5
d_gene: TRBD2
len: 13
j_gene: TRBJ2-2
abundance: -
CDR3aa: CATSGTHTGELFF
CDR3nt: TGTGCCACTAGCGGGACACACACCGGGGAGCTGTTTTTT

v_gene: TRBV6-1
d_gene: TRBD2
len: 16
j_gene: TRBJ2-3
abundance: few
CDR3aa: CASRLWLAGGGNTQYF
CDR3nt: TGTGCCAGCAGACTTTGGCTAGCGGGAGGGGGAAATACGCAGTATTTT

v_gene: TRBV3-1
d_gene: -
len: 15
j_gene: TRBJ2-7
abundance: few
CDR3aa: CASSQDVTGAYEQYF
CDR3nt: TGTGCCAGCAGCCAAGACGTGACAGGAGCCTACGAGCAGTACTTC

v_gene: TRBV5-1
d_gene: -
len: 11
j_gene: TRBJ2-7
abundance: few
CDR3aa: CASREQHEQYF
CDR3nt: TGCGCCAGCAGGGAACAGCACGAGCAGTACTTC

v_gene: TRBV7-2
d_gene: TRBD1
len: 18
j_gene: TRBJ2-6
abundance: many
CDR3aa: CASSKRTGDLSGANVLTF
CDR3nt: TGTGCCAGCAGCAAGCGGACAGGGGATCTGTCTGGGGCCAACGTCCTGACTTTC

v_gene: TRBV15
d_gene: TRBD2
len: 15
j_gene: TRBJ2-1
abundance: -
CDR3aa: CATSRVNSGYNEQFF
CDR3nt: TGTGCCACCAGCAGAGTTAATAGCGGGTACAATGAGCAGTTCTTC

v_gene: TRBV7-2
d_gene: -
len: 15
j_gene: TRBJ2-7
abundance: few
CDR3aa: CASSPGTLLRGEQYF
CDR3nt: TGTGCCAGCAGCCCAGGGACACTCCTTAGGGGCGAGCAGTACTTC

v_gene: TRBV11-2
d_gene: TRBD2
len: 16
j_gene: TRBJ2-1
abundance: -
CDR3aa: CASRTSSGSRHNEQFF
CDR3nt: TGTGCCAGCAGAACTTCTAGCGGGAGTCGGCACAATGAGCAGTTCTTC

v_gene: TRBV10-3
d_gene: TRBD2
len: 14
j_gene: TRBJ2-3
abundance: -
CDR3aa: CAIRGLATTDTQYF
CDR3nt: TGTGCCATCAGGGGACTAGCGACCACAGATACGCAGTATTTT

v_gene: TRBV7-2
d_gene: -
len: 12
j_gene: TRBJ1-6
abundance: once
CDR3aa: CASSPDFSPLHF
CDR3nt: TGTGCCAGCAGTCCCGATTTTTCACCCCTCCACTTT

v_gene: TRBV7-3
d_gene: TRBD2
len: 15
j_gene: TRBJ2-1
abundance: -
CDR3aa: CASSDSGTIYNEQFF
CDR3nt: TGTGCCAGCAGCGATAGCGGGACCATTTACAATGAGCAGTTCTTC

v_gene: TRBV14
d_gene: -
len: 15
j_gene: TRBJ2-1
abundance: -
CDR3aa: CASSQEGRTYNEQFF
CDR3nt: TGTGCCAGCAGCCAAGAAGGGAGAACCTACAATGAGCAGTTCTTC

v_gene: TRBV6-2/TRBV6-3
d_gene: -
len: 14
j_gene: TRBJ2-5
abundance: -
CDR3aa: CATERYDVQETQYF
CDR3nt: TGTGCCACCGAGAGGTACGACGTCCAAGAGACCCAGTACTTC

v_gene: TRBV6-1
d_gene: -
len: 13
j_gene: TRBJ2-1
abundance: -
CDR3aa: CASSEGTVNRLFF
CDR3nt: TGTGCCAGCAGTGAAGGGACAGTTAATCGCCTGTTCTTC

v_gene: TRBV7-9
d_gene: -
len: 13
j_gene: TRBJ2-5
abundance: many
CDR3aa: CASSPRAQETQYF
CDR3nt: TGTGCCAGCAGCCCCAGGGCACAAGAGACCCAGTACTTC

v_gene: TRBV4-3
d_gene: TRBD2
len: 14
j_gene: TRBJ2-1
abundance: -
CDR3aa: CASSQMLAGDEQFF
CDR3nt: TGCGCCAGCAGCCAAATGCTAGCGGGAGATGAGCAGTTCTTC

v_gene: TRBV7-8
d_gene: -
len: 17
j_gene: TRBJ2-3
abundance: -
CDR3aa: CASSPHRVATSTDTQYF
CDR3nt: TGTGCCAGCAGCCCGCACAGGGTAGCAACTAGCACAGATACGCAGTATTTT